This TCR beta chain is from a study of shared clonotypes between healthy human individuals. Whole-study context: Samples came from two female and a few male donors aged 18 to 49.

The assay was immunoSEQ multiplex PCR, and TCRdb's table has in-frame clones only and misses some. The sample has 470,000 or so clones; more than 75% are singletons. Each sample came from a Caucasian adult donor living in Nashville, Tennessee. Germline CDR1 LGHNA, CDR2 YSLEER. The CDR3 contains 15 residues. The V gene lost 0 bases and the J gene lost 1 base, with 8 bases spanning the gap. This clone was recorded at least ten times. This sample also contains other DNA sequences that code for the same CDR3. The sequenced sample was PBMCs. V and J are TRBV4-3 and TRBJ2-3, with unresolved D. The origin of this receptor is a woman aged 40-49 years in good health. Some clones in this sample may be carry-over from other donors' samples. CDR3 protein: CASSQDQQGTDTQYF. As DNA, the CDR3 is TGCGCCAGCAGCCAAGACCAGCAGGGCACAGATACGCAGTATTTT.